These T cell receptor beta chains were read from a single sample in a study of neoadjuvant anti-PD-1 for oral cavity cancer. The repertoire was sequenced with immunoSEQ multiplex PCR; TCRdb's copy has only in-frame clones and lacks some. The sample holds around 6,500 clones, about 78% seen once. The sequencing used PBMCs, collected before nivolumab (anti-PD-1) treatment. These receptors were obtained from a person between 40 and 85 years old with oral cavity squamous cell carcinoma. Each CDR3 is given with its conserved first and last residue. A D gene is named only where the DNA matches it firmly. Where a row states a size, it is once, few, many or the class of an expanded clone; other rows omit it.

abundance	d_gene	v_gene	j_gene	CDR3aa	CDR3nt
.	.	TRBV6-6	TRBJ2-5	CASSYSGAQETQYF	TGTGCCAGCAGTTACTCGGGGGCACAAGAGACCCAGTACTTC
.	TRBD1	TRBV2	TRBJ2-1	CASRPGQGDNEQFF	TGTGCCAGTAGGCCGGGACAGGGGGACAATGAGCAGTTCTTC
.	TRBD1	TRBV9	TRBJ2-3	CASSVTPGTVEARDTQYF	TGTGCCAGCAGCGTAACCCCCGGGACAGTCGAGGCCCGGGATACGCAGTATTTT
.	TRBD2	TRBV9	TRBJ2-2	CASSGISSGARVGTGELFF	TGTGCCAGCAGCGGAATCTCTAGCGGCGCCAGAGTTGGCACCGGGGAGCTGTTTTTT
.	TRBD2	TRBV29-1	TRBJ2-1	CSVDGLAGGINEQFF	TGCAGCGTTGACGGGCTAGCGGGGGGGATCAATGAGCAGTTCTTC
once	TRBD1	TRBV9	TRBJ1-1	CASSVGEGQGEAFF	TGTGCCAGCAGCGTAGGAGAGGGACAGGGCGAAGCTTTCTTT
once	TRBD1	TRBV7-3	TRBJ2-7	CASSPTGGGYEQYF	TGTGCCAGCAGCCCTACAGGGGGCGGGTACGAGCAGTACTTC
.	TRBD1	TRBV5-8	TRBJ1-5	CASSPGTGTYQPQHF	TGTGCCAGCAGCCCCGGGACAGGGACTTATCAGCCCCAGCATTTT
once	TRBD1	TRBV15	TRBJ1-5	CATSSPLRGSGNQPQHF	TGTGCCACCAGCAGTCCCCTCAGGGGGAGCGGCAATCAGCCCCAGCATTTT
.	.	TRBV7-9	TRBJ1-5	CASSLGTEPQHF	TGTGCCAGCAGCTTAGGAACCGAGCCCCAGCATTTT
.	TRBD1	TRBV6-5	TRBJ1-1	CACQDRTNTEAFF	TGTGCCTGCCAGGACAGGACGAACACTGAAGCTTTCTTT
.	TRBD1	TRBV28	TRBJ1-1	CASSHWDRGAPKAFF	TGTGCCAGCAGCCACTGGGACAGGGGGGCTCCCAAAGCTTTCTTT
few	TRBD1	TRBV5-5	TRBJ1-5	CASSLAGQGDQPQHF	TGTGCCAGCAGCTTGGCGGGACAGGGGGATCAGCCCCAGCATTTT
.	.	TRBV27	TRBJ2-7	CASSPLDSPYEQYF	TGTGCCAGCAGTCCTCTGGATAGTCCCTACGAGCAGTACTTC
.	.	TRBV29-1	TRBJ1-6	CSVDEGVPNSPLHF	TGCAGCGTTGATGAGGGGGTTCCTAATTCACCCCTCCACTTT
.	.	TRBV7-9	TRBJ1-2	CASSFGQTYGYTF	TGTGCCAGCAGCTTCGGACAGACCTATGGCTACACCTTC
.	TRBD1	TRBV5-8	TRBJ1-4	CASSLGSGGLANEKLFF	TGTGCCAGCAGCTTGGGGTCAGGGGGCTTGGCTAATGAAAAACTGTTTTTT
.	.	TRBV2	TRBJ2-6	CASRAGTGISGANVLTF	TGTGCCAGCAGGGCCGGGACGGGGATCTCTGGGGCCAACGTCCTGACTTTC
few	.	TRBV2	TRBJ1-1	CASSVRIEAFF	TGTGCCAGCAGTGTGAGGATTGAAGCTTTCTTT
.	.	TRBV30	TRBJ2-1	CAWSQNNEQFF	TGTGCCTGGAGCCAGAACAATGAGCAGTTCTTC
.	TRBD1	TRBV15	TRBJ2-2	CATGDRAGKTGELFF	TGTGCCACCGGAGACAGGGCTGGAAAAACCGGGGAGCTGTTTTTT
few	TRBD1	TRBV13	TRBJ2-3	CASSARPDRGDTQYF	TGTGCCAGCAGCGCGCGCCCGGACAGGGGTGATACGCAGTATTTT
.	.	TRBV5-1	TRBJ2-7	CASSLEGRLGEQYF	TGCGCCAGCAGCTTGGAGGGCAGGTTAGGCGAGCAGTACTTC
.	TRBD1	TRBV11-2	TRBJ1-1	CASSPLGGQLNTEAFF	TGTGCCAGCAGCCCTTTAGGGGGACAGTTGAACACTGAAGCTTTCTTT
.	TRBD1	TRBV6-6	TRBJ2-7	CASSQTGSAYEQYF	TGTGCCAGCAGTCAGACAGGGTCCGCCTACGAGCAGTACTTC
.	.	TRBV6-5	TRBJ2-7	CASRKTSPLYEQYF	TGTGCCAGCAGAAAGACATCCCCCCTCTACGAGCAGTACTTC
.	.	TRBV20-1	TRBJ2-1	CSARLPDQQFF	TGCAGTGCTAGACTACCTGATCAGCAGTTCTTC
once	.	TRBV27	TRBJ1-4	CASSFRGDEKLFF	TGTGCCAGCAGTTTTCGAGGGGATGAAAAACTGTTTTTT
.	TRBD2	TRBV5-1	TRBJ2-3	CASSLDGVAGGRYTDTQYF	TGCGCCAGCAGCTTGGACGGGGTAGCGGGGGGCCGATACACAGATACGCAGTATTTT
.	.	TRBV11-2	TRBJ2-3	CASSLGGREAQYF	TGTGCCAGCAGCTTAGGTGGCAGGGAAGCGCAGTATTTT
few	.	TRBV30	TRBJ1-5	CAWSSSLTASNQPQHF	TGTGCCTGGAGCTCATCTTTAACGGCGAGCAATCAGCCCCAGCATTTT